This TCR beta chain emerged from a study of blood T cell repertoires in COVID-19. The CDR3 sequence is 11 residues long. V lost 3 bases and J lost 6, with 9 bases in between. The germline CDR1 and CDR2 sequences are SQVTM and ANQGSEA. A single count supports this clone. The assay was immunoSEQ multiplex PCR, and TCRdb's table has in-frame clones only and misses some. The sample consists of 140,000 to 150,000 clones, approximately 87% of them appearing once. Source material: PBMCs or T cells enriched from blood (not recorded which). The V and J genes are TRBV29-1 and TRBJ2-7, with a weak D call TRBD1 (5 bases). The source of this sequence is a woman aged 30 to 39 with acute COVID-19. CDR3 in amino acids: CSVEVRAEQYF. The DNA of the CDR3 is TGCAGCGTTGAGGTCAGGGCCGAGCAGTACTTC.